The entry below describes one T cell receptor beta chain. This sample is drawn from a study of T cell repertoires in cytomegalovirus infection. TCRdb fed the reads into MiXCR, producing one record per CDR3 protein. The data hold around 490,000 distinct CDR3 sequences, with about 25% observed a single time. The specimen was PBMCs. The receptor was isolated from a human donor in good health (CMV status not recorded). Some clones in this sample may be carry-over from other donors' samples.

DNA for the CDR3: TGTGCCATCCCGTGGGGACAGGGAGGGATCTTGGGGGATAGCAATCAGCCCCAGCATTTT. Translating it yields CAIPWGQGGILGDSNQPQHF. This chain uses TRBV27 with TRBJ1-5; the match to TRBD1 covers 9 bases. The germline V gene encodes CDR1 MNHEY and CDR2 SMNVEV (reference sequence). This CDR3 comprises 20 residues. J gave up 0 bases and V 10 bases, and 22 bases lay outside the gene matches.